The source of this TCR beta chain is a study of regulatory dendritic cells for organ transplantation. Study-level points and caveats: Regulatory dendritic cells appeared to expand memory CD8+ clones less than mature ones. The most alloreactive TCR clonotypes were found in resting memory CD8+ cells.

Trimming removed 3 bases at V and 7 bases at J, with 10 bases between. Germline V gene data show CDR1 as SGHNT and CDR2 as YYREEE (reference sequence). This CDR3 has 12 amino acids. The data were produced by immunoSEQ multiplex PCR, yet TCRdb's version contains in-frame clones alone and is incomplete. The profile shows fewer than 50,000 clones, about nine tenths of them singletons. Only a few counts were recorded for this clone. Its specificity is unknown. Naive CD45RA+ and memory CD45RO+ CD4+ or CD8+ T cells were FACS-sorted. The TCR originated in a human donor in good health. This rearrangement joins TRBV5-4 to TRBJ1-1; D not certain. The sample taken for sequencing was naive CD8+ T cells from blood. Documented subset: CD45RA+ naive T cells. This CDR3 reads CASSYSGDEAFF. CDR3 nucleotides: TGTGCCAGCAGCTATAGCGGGGATGAAGCTTTCTTT.